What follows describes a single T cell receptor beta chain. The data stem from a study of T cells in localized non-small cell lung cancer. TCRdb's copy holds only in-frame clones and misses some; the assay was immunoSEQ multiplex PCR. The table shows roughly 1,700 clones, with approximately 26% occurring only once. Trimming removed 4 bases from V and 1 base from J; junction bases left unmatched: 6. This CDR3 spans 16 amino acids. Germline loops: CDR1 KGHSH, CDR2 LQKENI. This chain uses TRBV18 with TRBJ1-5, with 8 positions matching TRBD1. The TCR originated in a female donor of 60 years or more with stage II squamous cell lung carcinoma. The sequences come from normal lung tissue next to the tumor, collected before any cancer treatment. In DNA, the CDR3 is TGTGCCAGCTCACTCGACAGGGGCACCAGCAATCAGCCCCAGCATTTT. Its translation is CASSLDRGTSNQPQHF.